The 12 T cell receptor beta chains reported below all come from one sample, sequenced in a study of T-cell memory formation after mild COVID-19 (dated by TCRdb to the early 2020s). Library preparation employed 5' RACE. Sequencing used an Illumina NovaSeq 6000. The public reads were reprocessed in TCRdb via fastp at Q25 and MiXCR, keeping in-frame beta chains. Entries that share a CDR3 protein sequence are merged under the most common genes and DNA. This sample lists roughly 580,000 distinct CDR3 sequences; roughly 17% were detected once. 12% of the sample belongs to the ten largest clones. Source material: PBMCs or a T cell subset sorted from them (not recorded which). Receptors originate from an adult woman who had mild COVID-19 (a few samples of this study predate the infection). The sample titles of this study are shuffled in the database, so cell type and time point are left out; the donor was told from shared clones.

The chain employs TRBV4-3 and TRBJ2-7; unclear D gene. This CDR3 contains 14 residues. Between the trimmed V and J ends, which lost 4 bases and 2 bases, there was a span of 12 bases. Germline-derived CDR1 and CDR2 are LGHNA and YSLEER. CDR3 region: CASSLFGGAYEQYF. CDR3 nucleotides: TGCGCCAGCAGCCTCTTTGGTGGGGCCTACGAGCAGTACTTC.

This clonotype was detected only a few times. The chain carries TRBV20-1 and TRBJ2-2; 11 bases agree with TRBD2. The CDR3 loop spans 15 amino acids. Germline V CDR1 and CDR2: DFQATT, SNEGSKA (reference sequence). The J segment lost 1 base and the V segment lost 4 bases, leaving 2 bases of the junction unmatched. CDR3 sequence reads: CSATGTSGNTGELFF. DNA for the CDR3: TGCAGTGCTACCGGGACTAGCGGGAACACCGGGGAGCTGTTTTTT.

At least ten counts were recorded for this clonotype. The DNA for the CDR3 is TGCGCCAGCAGCTACGGACCTGGGGGGGCTCAGCCCCAGCATTTT. Amino acids: CASSYGPGGAQPQHF. The rearrangement uses TRBV4-1 and TRBJ1-5, with a weak D call TRBD1 (6 bases). CDR3 size: 15 residues. Per germline, CDR1 MGHRA and CDR2 YSYEKL. The V end was cut by 5 bases, the J end by 6 bases, with 17 bases between.

The chain is built from TRBV4-1 and TRBJ2-3, with TRBD2 matching over 7 bases. Germline CDR1 MGHRA, CDR2 YSYEKL. The CDR3 contains 15 residues. Trimming took 3 bases from V and 7 from J; bases not matched to a gene: 10. CDR3 sequence: CASSQTETSPHTQYF. The CDR3 bases are TGCGCCAGCAGCCAGACAGAGACTAGCCCGCATACGCAGTATTTT.

The chain couples TRBV4-1 to TRBJ2-1; 8 bases map to TRBD2. The ends lost 3 bases at V and 7 bases at J; junction bases unmatched: 5. CDR1 MGHRA and CDR2 YSYEKL come from the germline V gene. The CDR3 covers 14 residues. Here the CDR3 reads CASSHRAGVNEQFF. The CDR3, as DNA: TGCGCCAGCAGCCATAGAGCGGGAGTAAATGAGCAGTTCTTC.

This clonotype was seen a single time. V gene TRBV30 combines with J gene TRBJ2-3; D call uncertain. The CDR3 has 14 residues. CDR1 GTSNPN and CDR2 SVGIG come from the germline V gene (reference sequence). Trimming pared 3 bases from V and 2 bases from J, leaving 12 bases between. The CDR3 DNA is TGTGCCTGGAGAGCTCCCCCGACCACAGATACGCAGTATTTT. Its translation is CAWRAPPTTDTQYF.

The V call is TRBV2, the J call TRBJ2-7; D uncertain. The CDR3 has 12 amino acids. Germline CDR1 and CDR2: SNHLY and FYNNEI. Trimming removed 6 bases from V and 2 bases from J, with 8 bases in between. The CDR3 sequence is CASRWQTYEQYF. The CDR3 DNA reads as TGTGCCAGCAGATGGCAGACCTACGAGCAGTACTTC.

The J gene is TRBJ1-1, the V gene TRBV4-1; tentatively, D is TRBD1 (6 bases). V lost 2 bases and J lost 3, with 10 bases in between. CDR3 length: 14 amino acids. Germline CDR1 and CDR2: MGHRA and YSYEKL. CDR3 sequence: CASSQQGWDTEAFF. The CDR3 coding sequence is TGCGCCAGCAGCCAACAGGGGTGGGACACTGAAGCTTTCTTT.

In this sample, this clonotype turned up a few times. The V gene is TRBV9, the J gene TRBJ1-1, with TRBD1 matching over 7 bases. With 3 bases clipped from V and 4 bases from J, the junction kept 6 bases outside the gene matches. The CDR3 totals 14 residues. Germline V gives CDR1 SGDLS, CDR2 YYNGEE. CDR3 loop: CASSAGGGSTEAFF. CDR3 sequence (DNA): TGTGCCAGCAGCGCAGGGGGGGGAAGCACTGAAGCTTTCTTT.

In its sample, this clonotype was seen a few times. This chain connects TRBV10-3 to TRBJ1-1; D gene uncertain. Trimming removed 10 bases from V and 3 bases from J, with 15 bases in between. The CDR3 is made up of 13 amino acids. In germline, CDR1 is ENHRY, CDR2 SYGVKD. CDR3 bases: TGTGCCACCCGTACAATGTCCGACACTGAAGCTTTCTTT. Amino acid sequence: CATRTMSDTEAFF.

The gene calls are TRBV20-1 and TRBJ1-2, with D hard to call. The germline V and J ends were trimmed by 6 bases and 4 bases, with 15 bases remaining between them. CDR3 length: 13 residues. CDR1 and CDR2 (germline): DFQATT, SNEGSKA (reference sequence). This chain's CDR3 is CSAHLDGRYGYTF. In nucleotides, the CDR3 is TGCAGTGCACATCTGGACGGCCGCTATGGCTACACCTTC.

This clonotype showed up many times. The chain links TRBV5-5 to TRBJ2-2; 8 nucleotides agree with TRBD1. Germline CDR1 is SGHKS and CDR2 is YYEKEE (reference sequence). With 6 bases clipped from V and 0 bases from J, the junction kept 10 bases outside the gene matches. The CDR3 is 17 amino acids. CDR3 in DNA: TGTGCCAGCAACCCCCGGGACAGGAGTGCGAACACCGGGGAGCTGTTTTTT. Translated, it gives CASNPRDRSANTGELFF. Drawing the rest from reference TRBV5-5 and TRBJ2-2, the complete variable domain is DAGVTQSPTHLIKTRGQQVTLRCSPISGHKSVSWYQQVLGQGPQFIFQYYEKEERGRGNFPDRFSARQFPNYSSELNVNALLLGDSALYLCASNPRDRSANTGELFFGEGSRLTVL.